These 19 T cell receptor beta chains share one sample of origin, sequenced in a study of shared clonotypes between healthy human individuals. Sequenced by immunoSEQ multiplex PCR; TCRdb stores in-frame clones only, minus some. The sample consists of under 2,500,000 clones, about 94% of them appearing once. Sequenced input: naive CD4+ T cells sorted from blood. Stated subset: CD45RA+ positively selected. These receptors all stem from a man between 18 and 35 years old in good health.

The chain combines TRBV18 with TRBJ2-2, with D perhaps being TRBD1 or TRBD2 (5 bases each). V was trimmed by 3 bases and J by 6 bases, leaving 14 bases between them. Germline V gene data show CDR1 as KGHSH and CDR2 as LQKENI. The CDR3 sequence is 15 residues long. The CDR3 protein is CASSPPKGESGELFF. As DNA, the CDR3 is TGTGCCAGCTCACCCCCTAAAGGGGAGTCCGGGGAGCTGTTTTTT.

CDR3: CASSQARGLDNYGYTF. The CDR3 DNA follows: TGTGCCAGCAGCCAAGCCAGGGGGTTGGATAACTATGGCTACACCTTC. This chain connects TRBV4-2 to TRBJ1-2, with 7 bases fitting TRBD1. The V gene end was trimmed by 1 base and the J gene end by 1 base; junction bases not matched to a gene: 6. CDR3 length: 16 residues. The germline V gene encodes CDR1 LGHNA and CDR2 YNFKEQ.

The chain couples TRBV6-6 to TRBJ1-3; D is undetermined. V was trimmed by 8 bases and J by 7 bases, leaving 9 bases between them. Germline values: CDR1 MNHNY, CDR2 SVGAGI (reference sequence). This CDR3 is 11 amino acids long. CDR3 sequence reads: CASGPQNTIYF. The DNA of the CDR3 is TGTGCCAGCGGACCTCAGAACACCATATATTTT.

The chain joins TRBV27 to TRBJ2-7; 8 nucleotides line up with TRBD1. With V trimmed by 2 bases and J by 10 bases, 4 bases remained unmatched. CDR3 length: 12 amino acids. In germline, CDR1 is MNHEY, CDR2 SMNVEV (reference sequence). The CDR3 bases are TGTGCCAGCAGTTTACCAGGGGGCGTCCAGTACTTC. Amino acids: CASSLPGGVQYF.

The chain employs TRBV6-5 and TRBJ2-7; D gene uncertain. V lost 6 bases and J lost 0, with 12 bases in between. This CDR3 contains 14 residues. Germline lookup yields CDR1 MNHEY and CDR2 SVGAGI. The CDR3 sequence is CASRLIYSSYEQYF. The CDR3 DNA follows: TGTGCCAGCAGACTCATTTACAGCTCCTACGAGCAGTACTTC.

The genes are TRBV2 and TRBJ2-7; a weak D match, TRBD1 (6 bases). Germline values: CDR1 SNHLY, CDR2 FYNNEI. Deletions cut 9 bases from V and 8 bases from J, with 17 bases between. The CDR3 totals 12 residues. The CDR3 spells CASTGTLTKQYF. CDR3 DNA sequence: TGTGCCAGTACGGGGACACTTACTAAGCAGTACTTC.

For this clone: The identical CDR3 is also encoded by other nucleotide sequences in the sample. V usage is TRBV9 and J usage is TRBJ2-5; the D gene could be TRBD1 or TRBD2 (6 bases each). This CDR3 contains 14 residues. V lost 0 bases and J 5 bases, leaving 11 bases between the germline ends. Germline values: CDR1 SGDLS, CDR2 YYNGEE. The chain's CDR3 is CASSVEGGRETQYF. CDR3 coding DNA: TGTGCCAGCAGCGTAGAGGGGGGTCGGGAGACCCAGTACTTC.

The rearrangement uses TRBV29-1 and TRBJ2-3; possibly TRBD1 or TRBD2 for D (6 bases each). V lost 0 bases to trimming and J lost 4 bases, with 11 bases between them. The germline V gene has CDR1 SQVTM and CDR2 ANQGSEA. This CDR3 spans 14 amino acids. The CDR3 here is CSVEDRGESDTQYF. CDR3 nucleotide sequence: TGCAGCGTTGAAGATAGGGGGGAGTCAGATACGCAGTATTTT.

The chain carries TRBV6-6 and TRBJ2-2; weak D call: TRBD1 (6 bases). Trimming removed 6 bases from V and 1 base from J, with 9 bases in between. In germline, CDR1 is MNHNY, CDR2 SVGAGI (reference sequence). The CDR3 spans 14 residues. CDR3 DNA sequence: TGTGCCAGCAGGACAGGCCAGAACACCGGGGAGCTGTTTTTT. Its protein product is CASRTGQNTGELFF.

The chain employs TRBV30 and TRBJ1-5; D unresolved. Trimming stripped 3 bases from V and 11 bases from J, with 11 bases between. This CDR3 spans 11 amino acids. Germline V gene sequence: CDR1 GTSNPN, CDR2 SVGIG (reference sequence). CDR3 DNA sequence: TGTGCCTGGAGAACTTTTGGAGCCCAGCATTTT. Its protein product is CAWRTFGAQHF.

This chain uses TRBV7-2 with TRBJ2-7; TRBD2 might be the D (5 bases). This CDR3 is built from 14 residues. The V end was cut by 3 bases, the J end by 0 bases, with 9 bases between. The germline CDR1 and CDR2 sequences are SGHTA and FQGNSA. The CDR3 nucleotides read TGTGCCAGCAGCTTCGGGGATATCTCCTACGAGCAGTACTTC. Translated, it gives CASSFGDISYEQYF.

The rearrangement joins TRBV28 to TRBJ2-7; D gene uncertain. V lost 2 bases, J lost 6 bases, and 8 bases lay in between. This CDR3 contains 12 residues. From germline, CDR1 is MDHEN and CDR2 SYDVKM. Here the CDR3 reads CASSLVGSEQYF. In DNA form, the CDR3 reads TGTGCCAGCAGTTTAGTCGGCTCCGAGCAGTACTTC.

V and J are TRBV28 and TRBJ2-7, with TRBD2 identical over 8 bases. The junction had 7 bases not matched to a gene; V was cut back by 6 bases and J by 3 bases. Germline V gene sequence: CDR1 MDHEN, CDR2 SYDVKM. CDR3 length: 14 amino acids. CDR3 amino acids: CASRRQAGGYEQYF. In nucleotides, the CDR3 is TGTGCCAGCAGACGACAGGCGGGGGGCTACGAGCAGTACTTC. Combining the CDR3 with reference TRBV28 and TRBJ2-7 gives the whole variable domain DVKVTQSSRYLVKRTGEKVFLECVQDMDHENMFWYRQDPGLGLRLIYFSYDVKMKEKGDIPEGYSVSREKKERFSLILESASTNQTSMYLCASRRQAGGYEQYFGPGTRLTVT.

J is TRBJ1-6 and V is TRBV5-1; 8 bases line up with TRBD1. CDR3 length: 15 residues. Per germline, CDR1 SGHRS and CDR2 YFSETQ. Trimming at V came to 4 bases and at J to 10 bases, leaving 10 bases not matched to a gene. The CDR3 sequence is CASSRLSGGESPLHF. The DNA of the CDR3 is TGCGCCAGCAGCCGACTTTCAGGGGGCGAATCACCCCTCCACTTT. The full variable domain, with the rest looked up from reference TRBV5-1 and TRBJ1-6, is KAGVTQTPRYLIKTRGQQVTLSCSPISGHRSVSWYQQTPGQGLQFLFEYFSETQRNKGNFPGRFSGRQFSNSRSEMNVSTLELGDSALYLCASSRLSGGESPLHFGNGTRLTVT.

The CDR3 sequence is CASSVEGVSGNTIYF. The CDR3 nucleotides are TGTGCCAGCAGTGTTGAGGGGGTCTCTGGAAACACCATATATTTT. V usage is TRBV2 and J usage is TRBJ1-3; tentative D call: TRBD1 (6 bases). The CDR3 sequence is 15 residues long. Germline assignment: CDR1 SNHLY and CDR2 FYNNEI. Trimming stripped 4 bases from V and 0 bases from J, with 10 bases between.

J is TRBJ1-2 and V is TRBV7-9; D possibly corresponds to TRBD1 (6 bases). Trimming removed 4 bases at V and 5 bases at J, with 17 bases between. CDR1 and CDR2 from the germline V gene are SEHNR and FQNEAQ (reference sequence). The CDR3 has 15 residues. The CDR3 spells CASSYNSGTQYGYTF. The CDR3 DNA reads as TGTGCCAGCAGCTACAATTCCGGGACACAATATGGCTACACCTTC.

The rearrangement links TRBV28 to TRBJ2-7; D is tentatively TRBD1 or TRBD2 (5 bases each). The CDR3 covers 15 residues. The V and J ends lost 10 bases and 0 bases respectively, with 19 bases between them. The germline gives CDR1 MDHEN, CDR2 SYDVKM. The CDR3 region has the DNA TGTGCCACCTATAGTTCCGGGACGGGCTCCTACGAGCAGTACTTC. Protein: CATYSSGTGSYEQYF.

The chain has TRBV5-5 and TRBJ1-1, with 9 nucleotides matching TRBD1. This CDR3 comprises 16 residues. Germline CDR1 is SGHKS and CDR2 is YYEKEE (reference sequence). V was pared by 6 bases and J by 11 bases, with 20 bases of the junction left unmatched. The CDR3 region has the DNA TGTGCCAGCAACATCCAACCGGGACAGGGAGCGGGGGTGGCTTTCTTT. This encodes CASNIQPGQGAGVAFF.

The rearrangement uses TRBV7-2 and TRBJ2-1; D is ambiguous. This CDR3 comprises 15 residues. The germline CDR1 and CDR2 sequences are SGHTA and FQGNSA. Trimming removed 1 base at V and 3 bases at J, with 10 bases between. The CDR3 is CASSLVGGIYNEQFF. DNA of the CDR3: TGTGCCAGCAGCTTAGTCGGTGGGATCTACAATGAGCAGTTCTTC.